Included here is one T cell receptor (beta chain) sequence, with context. If patients had autoimmune disease history or systemic immunosuppression, they were excluded. Here immunoSEQ multiplex PCR was the method, and the copy in TCRdb shows in-frame clones only, minus some. The sample records 74,000 or so clones, 90% being singletons. Germline CDR1 is WSHSY and CDR2 is SAAADI. The CDR3 has 12 amino acids. The V and J ends lost 8 bases and 2 bases respectively, with 10 bases between them. The entry originates in a study of OX40 agonist ivuxolimab in advanced cancers. The TCR originated in an adult with an advanced solid tumor such as melanoma, head and neck, liver or kidney cancer. The input for sequencing was CD4+ or CD8+ T cells sorted from blood, taken in a trial of the OX40 agonist ivuxolimab. The chain employs TRBV10-2 and TRBJ2-7; D perhaps matches TRBD2 (5 bases). CDR3 sequence: CASGRPAYEQYF. Written as DNA, the CDR3 is TGCGCCAGCGGGAGACCCGCCTACGAGCAGTACTTC.